These 5 T cell receptor beta chains share one sample of origin, sequenced in a study of blood T cell repertoires in COVID-19 (dated by TCRdb to about 2020). Libraries were made using the immunoSEQ multiplex PCR assay. As stored in TCRdb, this immuneACCESS dataset retains in-frame rearrangements with V and J assigned. A fraction of the clones does not appear; measured against another copy, unresolved V genes explain less than half of the discrepancy, and the remainder lacks a known reason. The sample contains under 35,000 clones, 88% of them found a single time. In total, the top ten clones hold about 6% of the sample. The material sequenced was peripheral blood. The receptors come from a human donor in a cohort sampled during active COVID-19.

The gene calls are TRBV7-8 and TRBJ2-7; TRBD2 aligns across 10 bases. This CDR3 has 15 amino acids. J gave up 2 bases and V 5 bases, and 6 bases lay outside the gene matches. Germline loops: CDR1 SGHVS, CDR2 FQNEAQ. CDR3 in DNA: TGTGCCAGCAGCCCGAGGACTAGCGGAACCTACGAGCAGTACTTC. Protein: CASSPRTSGTYEQYF.

CDR3 nucleotides: TGTGCCAGCAGCGAACATCCGGGCGGGGAGCTGTTTTTT. Translating gives CASSEHPGGELFF. The chain joins TRBV7-8 to TRBJ2-2; D is undetermined. CDR1 SGHVS and CDR2 FQNEAQ come from the germline V gene. The CDR3 spans 13 residues. The V end was cut by 5 bases, the J end by 7 bases, with 11 bases between.

The chain uses TRBV27 and TRBJ2-2; 10 bases line up with TRBD1. This CDR3 spans 15 amino acids. The trim removed 5 bases at V and 7 bases at J, leaving 7 bases unmatched. Germline V gene lookup returns CDR1 MNHEY and CDR2 SMNVEV (reference sequence). For the CDR3, the DNA is TGTGCCAGCAGTCACCGGACAGGGGGGGACGGGGAGCTGTTTTTT. Translated, it gives CASSHRTGGDGELFF.

The chain couples TRBV11-2 to TRBJ1-1; TRBD1 agrees at 10 bases. Looked up from germline, CDR1 is SGHAT and CDR2 is FQNNGV. CDR3 length equals 14 residues. The V gene end was trimmed by 5 bases and the J gene end by 5 bases; junction bases not matched to a gene: 5. The CDR3 sequence: CASSVGTGVTEAFF. DNA for the CDR3: TGTGCCAGCAGCGTAGGGACAGGGGTAACTGAAGCTTTCTTT.

Relative to its sample, this clone is medium-sized. This sequence joins TRBV27 and TRBJ2-3; perhaps TRBD1 as D (6 bases). The CDR3 is 15 amino acids. V lost 6 bases, J lost 2 bases, and 15 bases lay in between. Germline values: CDR1 MNHEY, CDR2 SMNVEV (reference sequence). The DNA for the CDR3 is TGTGCCAGCAGCCACAGGGCAGCCTTCACAGATACGCAGTATTTT. This translates into CASSHRAAFTDTQYF.